This entry lists 20 T cell receptor beta chains sequenced from one sample in a study of sequential checkpoint blockade in melanoma. Profiling relied on immunoSEQ multiplex PCR, and the TCRdb table lists in-frame clones only, not all of them. The table has approximately 29,000 clones, approximately 86% seen once. The treatment is: randomized to nivolumab then ipilimumab (arm A) or the reverse (arm B). Sample: CD8+ T cells sorted from blood (inferred from file names), taken from a patient given nivolumab and ipilimumab in sequence. These TCRs come from a human donor with melanoma.

The chain is built from TRBV6-5 and TRBJ1-5, with a possible D match to TRBD1 (6 bases). V lost 0 bases, J lost 3 bases, and 12 bases lay in between. Germline V gene data show CDR1 as MNHEY and CDR2 as SVGAGI. The CDR3 sequence is 16 residues long. This CDR3 is CASSYSIGGLNQPQHF. For the CDR3, the DNA is TGTGCCAGCAGTTACTCGATTGGGGGCCTCAATCAGCCCCAGCATTTT.

The J gene is TRBJ2-7, the V gene TRBV18, with 9 positions matching TRBD1. Germline V lookup: CDR1 KGHSH, CDR2 LQKENI. The CDR3 loop spans 15 amino acids. The junction had 2 bases not matched to a gene; V was cut back by 2 bases and J by 0 bases. CDR3 DNA: TGTGCCAGCTCACCAAGGGACAGGGCCTCCTACGAGCAGTACTTC. Protein product: CASSPRDRASYEQYF.

J is TRBJ2-3 and V is TRBV28, with TRBD1 matching 10 bases. CDR1 and CDR2 from the germline V gene are MDHEN and SYDVKM. There are 19 residues in the CDR3. V lost 7 bases and J lost 2; bases outside the gene matches: 18. The CDR3 is CASTVGPGQGRTYTDTQYF. The CDR3 bases are TGTGCCAGCACCGTAGGACCGGGACAGGGGAGGACTTACACAGATACGCAGTATTTT.

The chain recombines TRBV7-6 with TRBJ2-7; a possible D gene is TRBD1 (5 bases). CDR1 SGHVS and CDR2 FNYEAQ come from the germline V gene. The CDR3 extends over 15 amino acids. The V end was cut by 1 base, the J end by 2 bases, with 12 bases between. This CDR3 is CASSLEVGRAYEQYF. Here the CDR3 DNA reads TGTGCCAGCAGCTTAGAGGTAGGCAGGGCCTACGAGCAGTACTTC.

The chain uses TRBV5-1 and TRBJ2-7; a weak D match, TRBD2 (5 bases). This CDR3 has 14 amino acids. Trimming cost V 1 base and J 2 bases, with 10 bases left between them. Germline V gene lookup returns CDR1 SGHRS and CDR2 YFSETQ. CDR3 nucleotides: TGCGCCAGCAGCTTGCGTAGGGAGCCCTACGAGCAGTACTTC. Its protein product is CASSLRREPYEQYF.

The chain links TRBV6-5 to TRBJ2-7; 8 bases align to TRBD2. CDR1 is MNHEY and CDR2 is SVGAGI in the germline V gene. The CDR3 is 14 amino acids. Losses at the gene ends were 0 bases for V and 4 bases for J; bases not matched to a gene: 2. CDR3: CASSYSTGGYEQYF. DNA of the CDR3: TGTGCCAGCAGTTACTCGACGGGAGGGTACGAGCAGTACTTC.

CDR3 sequence reads: CASSRGTQYF. The CDR3 coding sequence is TGCGCCAGCAGTAGAGGGACCCAGTACTTC. This rearrangement joins TRBV23-1 to TRBJ2-5; no clear D gene. TRBV23-1 is assigned to the ORF class and has an uncertain function. There are 10 residues in the CDR3. Trimming took off 5 bases at V and 7 bases at J, with 5 bases between the two ends.

V is TRBV5-6 and J is TRBJ2-1; D remains unclear. Trimming left V 4 bases short and J 2 bases short, with 7 bases between. This CDR3 comprises 13 residues. The V gene's germline CDR1 is SGHDT and CDR2 YYEEEE. The CDR3 DNA reads TGTGCCAGCAGCCCCCTCCCCTACAATGAGCAGTTCTTC. This encodes CASSPLPYNEQFF.

The chain recombines TRBV2 with TRBJ1-3; weak D call: TRBD1 (5 bases). This CDR3 contains 14 residues. Germline values: CDR1 SNHLY, CDR2 FYNNEI. V dropped 4 bases and J dropped 1 base, with 8 bases sitting between them. This CDR3 reads CASSGTNSGNTIYF. CDR3 in DNA: TGTGCCAGCAGTGGGACAAATTCTGGAAACACCATATATTTT. The complete variable domain, with remaining parts taken from reference TRBV2 and TRBJ1-3, reads EPEVTQTPSHQVTQMGQEVILRCVPISNHLYFYWYRQILGQKVEFLVSFYNNEISEKSEIFDDQFSVERPDGSNFTLKIRSTKLEDSAMYFCASSGTNSGNTIYFGEGSWLTVV.

The V and J genes are TRBV27 and TRBJ2-1; 10 nucleotides line up with TRBD2. Unmatched junction bases numbered 7, after V lost 7 bases and J lost 7 bases. The germline V gene has CDR1 MNHEY and CDR2 SMNVEV (reference sequence). The CDR3 sequence is 14 residues long. CDR3 coding DNA: TGTGCCAGCACCAGCGGGGGGGCAGGAAATGAGCAGTTCTTC. As protein: CASTSGGAGNEQFF.

J is TRBJ2-1 and V is TRBV4-2; tentative D call: TRBD2 (6 bases). This CDR3 comprises 15 residues. Trimming cost V 0 bases and J 7 bases, with 13 bases left between them. CDR1 and CDR2 from the germline V gene are LGHNA and YNFKEQ. The CDR3 bases are TGTGCCAGCAGCCAAGATGTGGGACTCTCAAATGAGCAGTTCTTC. This encodes CASSQDVGLSNEQFF.

J is TRBJ2-7 and V is TRBV29-1; 7 bases fit TRBD1. Germline values: CDR1 SQVTM, CDR2 ANQGSEA. The ends lost 4 bases at V and 0 bases at J; junction bases unmatched: 3. The CDR3 has 13 residues. The CDR3 sequence is CSVARDSSYEQYF. The CDR3 DNA reads as TGCAGCGTTGCCCGGGACAGCTCCTACGAGCAGTACTTC.

The chain is built from TRBV6-5 and TRBJ2-1; 11 bases match TRBD2. V lost 6 bases, J lost 4 bases, and 5 bases stayed unmatched. This CDR3 comprises 15 residues. Germline CDR1 reads MNHEY; CDR2 reads SVGAGI. As DNA, the CDR3 is TGTGCCAGCAGCCCTCTAGCGGGGGGATACAATGAGCAGTTCTTC. Translated, it gives CASSPLAGGYNEQFF.

The sample holds a few counts of this clone. This rearrangement joins TRBV7-2 to TRBJ2-7; D is undetermined. This CDR3 contains 12 residues. Germline loops: CDR1 SGHTA, CDR2 FQGNSA. With 5 bases removed from V and 9 bases from J, the gap between germline ends came to 14 bases. CDR3 amino acids: CASSHDEAAQYF. The DNA of the CDR3 is TGTGCCAGCAGCCACGACGAGGCAGCGCAGTACTTC.

The V and J genes are TRBV27 and TRBJ1-6, with 7 bases aligning to TRBD1. Losses at the gene ends were 5 bases for V and 10 bases for J; bases not matched to a gene: 8. Germline loops: CDR1 MNHEY, CDR2 SMNVEV (reference sequence). This CDR3 comprises 14 residues. The CDR3 is CASSPSGGGSPLHF. CDR3 coding DNA: TGTGCCAGCAGTCCTTCAGGGGGAGGATCACCCCTCCACTTT.

This clone showed up just once. This chain joins TRBV5-5 and TRBJ2-7; a weak D match, TRBD1 (6 bases). Germline CDR1 SGHKS, CDR2 YYEKEE (reference sequence). V gave up 2 bases and J gave up 4 bases, with 7 bases separating them. The CDR3 runs 12 residues. The CDR3 is CASSLQGYEQYF. In DNA form, the CDR3 reads TGTGCCAGCAGCTTACAGGGATACGAGCAGTACTTC. Using reference TRBV5-5 and TRBJ2-7 for the parts outside the CDR3, the full variable domain is DAGVTQSPTHLIKTRGQQVTLRCSPISGHKSVSWYQQVLGQGPQFIFQYYEKEERGRGNFPDRFSARQFPNYSSELNVNALLLGDSALYLCASSLQGYEQYFGPGTRLTVT.

The chain carries TRBV7-9 and TRBJ2-2; D possibly corresponds to TRBD2 (5 bases). The CDR3 is 15 residues long. CDR1 and CDR2 from the germline V gene are SEHNR and FQNEAQ (reference sequence). The V end was cut by 5 bases, the J end by 5 bases, with 15 bases between. CDR3: CASSQDRGITGELFF. The DNA for the CDR3 is TGTGCCAGCAGCCAAGATCGGGGAATAACCGGGGAGCTGTTTTTT.

This clone was recorded once. The rearrangement joins TRBV6-1 to TRBJ2-2, with 8 positions matching TRBD1. There are 16 residues in the CDR3. The ends lost 4 bases at V and 1 base at J; junction bases unmatched: 5. Germline V gene lookup returns CDR1 MNHNS and CDR2 SASEGT. The CDR3 bases are TGTGCCAGCAGTGTGTCAGGGGGCGTGAACACCGGGGAGCTGTTTTTT. Amino acids: CASSVSGGVNTGELFF.

This clone appeared a few times. The chain links TRBV6-4 to TRBJ2-1; 7 bases line up with TRBD2. The V and J ends lost 0 bases and 4 bases, in that order; junction bases with no gene match: 6. The germline V gene encodes CDR1 MRHNA and CDR2 SNTAGT. This CDR3 region has 16 residues. CDR3 amino acids: CASSDSGAGSYNEQFF. CDR3 DNA: TGTGCCAGCAGTGACTCGGGAGCGGGGTCGTACAATGAGCAGTTCTTC.

CDR3 coding DNA: TGTGCCAGCAGTTCCCGGGACAGGTCCTACGAGCAGTACTTC. This sequence encodes CASSSRDRSYEQYF. This sequence joins TRBV6-5 and TRBJ2-7, with TRBD1 matching 8 bases. CDR3 length: 14 residues. CDR1 is MNHEY and CDR2 is SVGAGI in the germline V gene. V trimming: 4 bases; J trimming: 1 base; junction bases outside the gene matches: 3.